This is a list of T cell receptor beta chains from one sample in a study of T-cell reconstitution after alpha-beta-depleted transplantation in children. Using its own MiXCR run on the PCR reads, TCRdb lists one record per CDR3 protein. In the table there are fewer than 750,000 distinct CDR3 sequences, approximately 22% of which are singletons. The sequencing here drew on PBMCs, mostly from graft donor cells, taken 360 days after TCRalphabeta/CD19-depleted stem cell transplant. The receptors derive from a boy under two years old who had a stem cell transplant for acute myeloid leukemia, so the T cells may come from the graft donor. Both conserved end residues are part of each CDR3. The order of the fields is D gene, clone size, J gene, V gene, CDR3 protein, CDR3 DNA. D genes are given only for firm matches. Only part of the rows carry a size: once, few, many, or a class if the clone is expanded.

>TRBD1|few|TRBJ1-1|TRBV6-5
CASSSGTARGAFF
TGTGCCAGCAGTTCCGGGACAGCCAGAGGAGCTTTCTTT
>TRBD2|many|TRBJ2-1|TRBV25-1
CASSESLAGYNEQFF
TGTGCCAGCAGTGAATCACTAGCGGGCTACAATGAGCAGTTCTTC
>-|few|TRBJ2-1|TRBV10-1
CASSGSTGFNEQFF
TGCGCCAGCAGTGGGTCTACAGGATTCAATGAGCAGTTCTTC
>-|many|TRBJ2-2|TRBV30
CAWSVSSTGELFF
TGTGCCTGGAGTGTTTCTAGCACCGGGGAGCTGTTTTTT
>-|many|TRBJ2-3|TRBV20-1
CSASLDNFSTDTQYF
TGCAGTGCTTCCCTGGACAATTTTAGCACAGATACGCAGTATTTT
>TRBD1|-|TRBJ2-1|TRBV12-3/TRBV12-4
CASSLEGQGVYGNEQFF
TGTGCCAGCAGTTTAGAGGGACAGGGGGTATATGGGAATGAGCAGTTCTTC
>-|few|TRBJ2-2|TRBV5-1
CASSLTGRNGELFF
TGCGCCAGCAGCTTGACAGGGCGTAACGGGGAGCTGTTTTTT
>-|-|TRBJ2-3|TRBV2
CASSEGKLQERTDTQYF
TGTGCCAGCAGTGAAGGGAAGTTGCAAGAGAGGACAGATACGCAGTATTTT
>-|-|TRBJ2-3|TRBV18
CASSPRTGKTDTQYF
TGTGCCAGCTCACCACGAACAGGAAAGACAGATACGCAGTATTTT
>-|many|TRBJ1-1|TRBV6-2/TRBV6-3
CASSYTRGEPGRTEAFF
TGTGCCAGCAGTTACACGCGAGGCGAACCCGGAAGGACTGAAGCTTTCTTT
>-|few|TRBJ1-4|TRBV5-1
CASSFDGREKLFF
TGCGCCAGCAGCTTTGACGGAAGGGAAAAACTGTTTTTT
>-|many|TRBJ2-5|TRBV7-2
CASSLAQYRQETQYF
TGTGCCAGCAGCTTAGCGCAGTACAGGCAAGAGACCCAGTACTTC
>-|few|TRBJ2-1|TRBV5-1
CASALTVQAYNEQFF
TGCGCCAGCGCCCTGACAGTCCAGGCCTACAATGAGCAGTTCTTC
>-|many|TRBJ1-4|TRBV19
CASSIAWTAATNEKLFF
TGTGCCAGTAGTATAGCTTGGACCGCGGCAACTAATGAAAAACTGTTTTTT
>-|-|TRBJ2-3|TRBV20-1
CCARTPGASGTDTQYF
TGCTGTGCTAGGACCCCAGGAGCCAGCGGCACAGATACGCAGTATTTT
>TRBD2|-|TRBJ2-5|TRBV7-2
CASSLALNRLAGGRETQYF
TGTGCCAGCAGCTTAGCGCTAAACCGACTAGCGGGGGGCCGGGAGACCCAGTACTTC
>-|once|TRBJ2-3|TRBV6-5
CASSYAAGLEADTQYF
TGTGCCAGCAGTTACGCCGCAGGGCTTGAGGCAGATACGCAGTATTTT
>-|many|TRBJ2-1|TRBV12-3/TRBV12-4
CASSLGGRNEQFF
TGTGCCAGCAGTTTGGGCGGTAGGAATGAGCAGTTCTTC
>-|few|TRBJ1-1|TRBV12-3/TRBV12-4
CASTLPQPGTEAFF
TGTGCCAGCACCCTTCCACAGCCCGGTACTGAAGCTTTCTTT
>-|few|TRBJ2-7|TRBV12-3/TRBV12-4
CATLRGAYGEQYF
TGTGCCACGCTCCGGGGGGCGTATGGCGAGCAGTACTTC
>-|many|TRBJ2-3|TRBV7-6
CASSWGGPDTQYF
TGTGCCAGCAGCTGGGGGGGCCCAGATACGCAGTATTTT
>-|few|TRBJ2-6|TRBV20-1
CSAKVGRDFTNVLTF
TGCAGTGCTAAGGTGGGACGGGACTTTACCAACGTCCTGACTTTC
>-|many|TRBJ2-6|TRBV6-5
CASSYSIVLAGANVLTF
TGTGCCAGCAGTTACTCGATAGTCCTTGCTGGGGCCAACGTCCTGACTTTC
>-|-|TRBJ2-5|TRBV20-1
CSATRWETQYF
TGCAGTGCTACTAGGTGGGAGACCCAGTACTTC
>-|few|TRBJ2-7|TRBV20-1
CSAERRLYEQYF
TGCAGTGCTGAGAGGCGTCTATACGAGCAGTACTTC
>-|few|TRBJ2-1|TRBV5-4
CASSFDPGTLIISYNEQFF
TGTGCCAGCAGCTTTGATCCCGGGACACTGATCATTTCCTACAATGAGCAGTTCTTC
>-|few|TRBJ1-2|TRBV6-6
CASSPAVYGYTF
TGTGCCAGCAGCCCCGCAGTCTATGGCTACACCTTC
>TRBD2|many|TRBJ2-3|TRBV12-3/TRBV12-4
CASSERGLTDTQYF
TGTGCCAGCAGCGAGCGGGGACTCACAGATACGCAGTATTTT
>-|-|TRBJ2-2|TRBV7-2
CASSLAGTLNTGELFF
TGTGCCAGCAGCTTAGCCGGGACTTTGAACACCGGGGAGCTGTTTTTT
>-|few|TRBJ2-3|TRBV14
CASSQRSRGALAADTQYF
TGTGCCAGCAGCCAAAGGTCCCGGGGGGCCCTCGCCGCAGATACGCAGTATTTT
>TRBD2|few|TRBJ2-5|TRBV7-6
CASSFPLAGGLQETQYF
TGTGCCAGCAGCTTCCCACTAGCGGGGGGCTTACAAGAGACCCAGTACTTC
>-|-|TRBJ2-6|TRBV7-8
CASMDGGANVLTF
TGTGCCAGCATGGATGGTGGGGCCAACGTCCTGACTTTC
>-|many|TRBJ2-7|TRBV5-6
CASSLMRQVSYEQYF
TGTGCCAGCAGCTTGATGAGACAGGTCTCCTACGAGCAGTACTTC
>-|-|TRBJ1-3|TRBV7-9
CASIRVTAGNTIYF
TGTGCCAGCATCAGGGTTACAGCTGGAAACACCATATATTTT
>-|-|TRBJ1-3|TRBV28
CASSPLFGYSGNTIYF
TGTGCCAGCAGTCCTTTATTTGGCTACTCTGGAAACACCATATATTTT
>-|few|TRBJ1-2|TRBV29-1
CSVAEGQPYGYTF
TGCAGCGTCGCTGAAGGACAGCCCTATGGCTACACCTTC
>-|few|TRBJ1-1|TRBV20-1
CSSMGGTGTEAFF
TGCAGTTCCATGGGGGGGACGGGCACTGAAGCTTTCTTT
>-|many|TRBJ2-1|TRBV28
CASTPVTAGSYNEQFF
TGTGCCAGCACCCCCGTAACCGCAGGCTCCTACAATGAGCAGTTCTTC
>-|-|TRBJ1-2|TRBV29-1
CSVDRTGDKSYGYTF
TGCAGCGTTGACCGAACGGGGGACAAAAGCTATGGCTACACCTTC
>-|many|TRBJ2-7|TRBV18
CASSPPSAGTSSYEQYF
TGTGCCAGCTCACCACCTTCGGCAGGGACATCCTCCTACGAGCAGTACTTC
>-|many|TRBJ2-1|TRBV20-1
CSARDRDGGSYNEQFF
TGCAGTGCTAGAGATCGGGATGGGGGCTCCTACAATGAGCAGTTCTTC
>TRBD1|-|TRBJ2-5|TRBV12-3/TRBV12-4
CAFCSRASTTGAWEETQYF
TGTGCCTTCTGTTCTCGGGCCTCAACGACAGGGGCATGGGAAGAGACCCAGTACTTC
>TRBD1|-|TRBJ1-2|TRBV20-1
CSAREQGGAYGYTF
TGCAGTGCTAGGGAACAGGGGGGTGCCTATGGCTACACCTTC
>TRBD1|few|TRBJ1-1|TRBV6-5
CASSYSRGPGTEAFF
TGTGCCAGCAGTTACTCGAGGGGGCCGGGAACTGAAGCTTTCTTT
>TRBD1|-|TRBJ2-2|TRBV6-1
CASSANRGNTGELFF
TGTGCCAGCAGTGCGAACAGGGGCAACACCGGGGAGCTGTTTTTT
>-|-|TRBJ2-3|TRBV27
CASSLVGATDTQYF
TGTGCCAGCAGTTTGGTAGGGGCCACAGATACGCAGTATTTT
>TRBD2|few|TRBJ2-5|TRBV20-1
CSARDRGLAGGLGETQYF
TGCAGTGCTAGAGATCGGGGACTAGCGGGGGGGCTCGGAGAGACCCAGTACTTC
>-|-|TRBJ1-5|TRBV18
CASSPTGGPQHF
TGTGCCAGCTCACCAACGGGGGGGCCCCAGCATTTT
>-|few|TRBJ2-5|TRBV7-2
CASSSRKGDKGETQYF
TGTGCCAGCAGCTCCCGGAAAGGGGACAAGGGGGAGACCCAGTACTTC